The 12 T cell receptor beta chains below all came from one sample that was sequenced in a study of T cells in women clearing cervical HPV infection. The protocol was immunoSEQ multiplex PCR, while the TCRdb copy is restricted to in-frame clones and leaves out a portion. This repertoire includes about 39,000 clones. Sequencing was performed on blood buffy coat. These TCRs come from a woman aged 18-70 years with a cervical HPV16 infection that either progressed to CIN3+ or cleared (not recorded which).

On this clone: The observed sequence ends 3 residues before the CDR3 terminus, with the missing tail filled in from the germline J gene. The chain recombines TRBV5-4 with TRBJ2-1; TRBD2 matches 7 bases. This CDR3 contains 15 residues. The germline gives CDR1 SGHNT, CDR2 YYREEE (reference sequence). J gave up 2 bases and V 4 bases, and 6 bases lay outside the gene matches. CDR3 sequence: CASSLLGGAYNEQFF. The part of the CDR3 DNA that was read is TGTGCCAGCAGCCTTTTGGGGGGGGCCTACAATGAG.

Comments on this clone: Sequencing ends 3 residues short of the CDR3 end; the germline J gene provides the rest. The V call is TRBV9, the J call TRBJ1-6; 8 nucleotides align to TRBD1. V was clipped by 4 bases and J by 11 bases; unmatched bases: 17. This CDR3 has 17 amino acids. The germline V gene has CDR1 SGDLS and CDR2 YYNGEE. The CDR3 spells CASSPNRQGAPRAPLHF. The DNA read from the CDR3 is TGTGCCAGCAGCCCCAACCGCCAGGGGGCCCCCAGGGCACCC.

Points on this clone: The read ends 3 residues shy of where the CDR3 ends; the end is completed using the germline J gene. The rearrangement links TRBV29-1 to TRBJ2-3; 12 bases are shared with TRBD2. The germline V gene has CDR1 SQVTM and CDR2 ANQGSEA. V trimming: 7 bases; J trimming: 1 base; junction bases outside the gene matches: 3. This CDR3 region has 14 residues. CDR3 DNA, as far as it was read: TGCAGCGCTAGCGGGGGGGGCGGCACAGATACG. Translated: CSASGGGGTDT. The entire CDR3 sequence reads CSASGGGGTDTQYF.

For this clone: The read is 3 residues too short to cover the CDR3 end, so that end is filled in from the germline J gene. The chain couples TRBV5-1 to TRBJ1-1; D call uncertain. This CDR3 region has 14 residues. The germline V gene has CDR1 SGHRS and CDR2 YFSETQ. Between the trimmed V and J ends, which lost 0 bases and 5 bases, there was a span of 11 bases. Here the CDR3 reads CASSLGQVETEAFF. The covered CDR3 bases are TGCGCCAGCAGCTTGGGCCAGGTGGAAACTGAA.

Points on this clone: The DNA ends 3 residues before the CDR3 does, and the rest of the CDR3 is filled in from the germline J gene. The chain links TRBV20-1 to TRBJ1-5, with 11 bases aligning to TRBD1. V lost 5 bases, J lost 7 bases, and 13 bases stayed unmatched. This CDR3 region has 16 residues. Germline assignment: CDR1 DFQATT and CDR2 SNEGSKA (reference sequence). CDR3 bases read: TGCAGTGCTTTCAGCACCGGGACAGGGGGAAGACAGCCC. Protein: CSAFSTGTGGRQP. The whole CDR3 protein is CSAFSTGTGGRQPQHF.

The sequenced CDR3 bases are TGTGCCAGCGGAGTTCGCAGGGGGCAAGGC. Translating gives CASGVRRGQG. The whole CDR3 reads CASGVRRGQGYTF. This chain joins TRBV7-9 and TRBJ1-2; 8 positions agree with TRBD1. The observed sequence ends 3 residues before the CDR3 terminus, with the missing tail filled in from the germline J gene. The CDR3 contains 13 residues. The germline CDR1 and CDR2 sequences are SEHNR and FQNEAQ (reference sequence).

About this clone: With the read ending 3 residues before the CDR3 end, the germline J gene is used to fill in that end. This rearrangement joins TRBV20-1 to TRBJ1-2; possible D gene TRBD1, 5 bases. The germline V gene has CDR1 DFQATT and CDR2 SNEGSKA (reference sequence). Trimming shortened V by 6 bases and J by 3 bases, and 14 bases separated the two germline ends. The CDR3 sequence is 13 residues long. Incomplete CDR3 DNA: TGCAGTGCAGGGTCCTCGACAGACTATGGC. It encodes CSAGSSTDYG. The CDR3 reads in full as CSAGSSTDYGYTF.

With respect to this clone: The CDR3 end lies 3 residues beyond the end of the read and is filled in from the germline J gene. The chain combines TRBV7-9 with TRBJ1-4; D is unclear. V was cut by 8 bases and J by 0 bases, with 10 bases left in between. Germline-derived CDR1 and CDR2 are SEHNR and FQNEAQ (reference sequence). There are 14 residues in the CDR3. The sequenced CDR3 bases are TGTGCCAGCCGCGAAGCACCAACTAATGAAAAA. This translates into CASREAPTNEK. The full CDR3 protein reads CASREAPTNEKLFF.

Concerning this clone itself: The observed sequence ends 3 residues before the CDR3 terminus, with the missing tail filled in from the germline J gene. The rearrangement joins TRBV7-3 to TRBJ2-3; 10 bases align to TRBD2. The length of the CDR3 is 17 residues. From germline, CDR1 is SGHTA and CDR2 FQGTGA. The CDR3 here is CASSLTGGTSAGGAQYF. CDR3 DNA, as far as it was read: TGTGCCAGCAGCTTAACCGGAGGGACTAGCGCGGGGGGGGCG.

On this clone: The read falls 3 residues short of the CDR3 end, and the missing part is taken from the germline J gene. The chain links TRBV6-2 or TRBV6-3 to TRBJ2-3; a possible D gene is TRBD2 (5 bases). The CDR3 is 15 residues long. Germline V gives CDR1 MNHEY, CDR2 SVGEGT. Trimming cost V 5 bases and J 7 bases, with 19 bases left between them. CDR3 amino acids: CASSRPPLVSNTQYF. CDR3 DNA, as far as it was read: TGTGCCAGCAGTCGCCCCCCACTAGTGTCGAATACG.

The CDR3 here is CASSVTDGATGGYTF. The covered CDR3 bases are TGCGCCAGCAGCGTAACCGATGGGGCAACAGGTGGC. The chain recombines TRBV5-1 with TRBJ1-2, with D perhaps matching TRBD1 (5 bases). The CDR3 end lies 3 residues beyond the end of the read and is filled in from the germline J gene. Germline V gene data show CDR1 as SGHRS and CDR2 as YFSETQ. Trimming took off 4 bases at V and 7 bases at J, with 20 bases between the two ends. The CDR3 consists of 15 residues.

Turning to this clone: The read falls 3 residues short of the CDR3 end, and the missing part is taken from the germline J gene. The genes are TRBV20-1 and TRBJ1-1; TRBD1 agrees at 7 bases. After removal of 6 bases from V and 0 bases from J, the junction contained 4 bases not matched to a gene. The CDR3 is 13 residues long. Germline values: CDR1 DFQATT, CDR2 SNEGSKA (reference sequence). Partial CDR3 DNA: TGCAGTGCGCACAGGGGCCTGAACACTGAA. Its protein is CSAHRGLNTE. The entire CDR3 reads CSAHRGLNTEAFF.